This passage covers 17 T cell receptor beta chains from one sample sequenced in a study of vaccination effects on CD4 cells after COVID-19. Isolation of CD4+ T cells took place after about ten days of culture. PCR showed that the person got SARS-CoV-2 infection at some point between March and December 2020. Vaccination of participants consisted of two doses of either the BNT162b2 or mRNA-1273 vaccine. Assay: immunoSEQ multiplex PCR; the TCRdb copy retains only in-frame clones and omits some. The table lists roughly 35,000 clones, around 80% of them singletons, with 5.5% to 8.5% in the top ten. These TCRs' antigens remain unknown. The source was CD4+ T cells from PBMCs cultured without peptide, collected after COVID-19 vaccination. The origin of the receptors is a human donor who had a prior SARS-CoV-2 infection.

The genes are TRBV4-3 and TRBJ2-5; no reliable D call. Per germline, CDR1 LGHNA and CDR2 YSLEER. V was pared by 0 bases and J by 0 bases, with 5 bases between. The CDR3 extends over 14 amino acids. CDR3 protein: CASSQERYQETQYF. Here the CDR3 DNA reads TGCGCCAGCAGCCAAGAACGGTACCAAGAGACCCAGTACTTC.

This clone was seen only once. This chain joins TRBV6-9 and TRBJ2-7, with no clear D. Germline CDR1 MNHGY, CDR2 SVAAGI. Trimming removed 2 bases from V and 7 bases from J, with 9 bases in between. This CDR3 region has 12 residues. The CDR3 DNA is TGTGCCAGCAGTTATATCCCCCAGGAGCAGTACTTC. As protein: CASSYIPQEQYF.

This chain connects TRBV27 to TRBJ2-5; 8 bases are a match to TRBD1. With V trimmed by 0 bases and J by 8 bases, 5 bases remained unmatched. CDR3 length: 14 amino acids. From germline, CDR1 is MNHEY and CDR2 SMNVEV (reference sequence). This CDR3 reads CASSLSGQGATQYF. CDR3 sequence (DNA): TGTGCCAGCAGTTTATCGGGGCAGGGGGCAACCCAGTACTTC.

The V gene is TRBV7-2, the J gene TRBJ2-5, with D unclear. The CDR3 is 13 residues long. CDR1 is SGHTA and CDR2 is FQGNSA in the germline V gene. V lost 2 bases and J lost 1, with 5 bases in between. CDR3 region: CASSLSLQETQYF. The CDR3 DNA sequence: TGTGCCAGCAGCTTAAGCCTCCAAGAGACCCAGTACTTC.

This chain joins TRBV20-1 and TRBJ2-3; possibly TRBD1 for D (5 bases). CDR1 and CDR2 from the germline V gene are DFQATT and SNEGSKA (reference sequence). The CDR3 loop spans 15 amino acids. V gave up 3 bases and J gave up 1 base, with 14 bases separating them. Here the CDR3 reads CSASDGWGGTDTQYF. CDR3 in DNA: TGCAGTGCTAGTGACGGGTGGGGCGGCACAGATACGCAGTATTTT.

In DNA, the CDR3 is TGTGCCAGCAGCTTTAGAGGAGGCGAGCAGTACTTC. Amino acids: CASSFRGGEQYF. The chain employs TRBV7-2 and TRBJ2-7; tentatively, D is TRBD2 (5 bases). Trimming left V 3 bases short and J 6 bases short, with 9 bases between. CDR1 is SGHTA and CDR2 is FQGNSA in the germline V gene. This CDR3 is 12 amino acids long. The variable domain in full, completed from reference TRBV7-2 and TRBJ2-7, reads GAGVSQSPSNKVTEKGKDVELRCDPISGHTALYWYRQSLGQGLEFLIYFQGNSAPDKSGLPSDRFSAERTGGSVSTLTIQRTQQEDSAVYLCASSFRGGEQYFGPGTRLTVT.

The chain joins TRBV7-2 to TRBJ1-3; no firm D call. The V gene's germline CDR1 is SGHTA and CDR2 FQGNSA. V was cut by 1 base and J by 3 bases, with 13 bases left in between. The CDR3 runs 16 residues. CDR3 DNA: TGTGCCAGCAGCTTAGTTTGGGGAGTTAGTGGAAACACCATATATTTT. Protein: CASSLVWGVSGNTIYF.

This chain uses TRBV20-1 with TRBJ1-2; a possible D gene is TRBD1 (6 bases). V was shortened by 7 bases and J by 2 bases, with 8 bases between the two germline ends. CDR1 is DFQATT, CDR2 SNEGSKA, per germline (reference sequence). This CDR3 is 11 amino acids long. The CDR3 nucleotides are TGCAGTGGACAGGCCAACTATGGCTACACCTTC. As protein: CSGQANYGYTF.

The chain is built from TRBV6-2 or TRBV6-3 and TRBJ1-1; D gene uncertain. The CDR3 runs 12 residues. V lost 2 bases and J 3 bases, leaving 4 bases between the germline ends. Per the germline V gene, CDR1 is MNHEY and CDR2 is SVGEGT. The CDR3 DNA reads as TGTGCCAGCAGTTACAGGGACACTGAAGCTTTCTTT. It is translated as CASSYRDTEAFF.

This chain joins TRBV5-1 and TRBJ1-1, with 8 bases matching TRBD1. The CDR3 is 15 amino acids. The germline V gene has CDR1 SGHRS and CDR2 YFSETQ. V lost 3 bases to trimming and J lost 1 base; unmatched junction nucleotides: 5. CDR3: CASSSATGANTEAFF. The CDR3 DNA reads TGCGCCAGCAGCTCGGCGACAGGGGCGAACACTGAAGCTTTCTTT.

This clone was observed a few times. V and J are TRBV6-6 and TRBJ1-3; 8 bases line up with TRBD1. Germline-derived CDR1 and CDR2 are MNHNY and SVGAGI (reference sequence). The CDR3 covers 19 residues. The ends lost 5 bases at V and 2 bases at J; junction bases unmatched: 17. The CDR3 DNA reads TGTGCCAGCAGTCGACCAAGACAGGGGCCCTCATATGCTGGAAACACCATATATTTT. Residues: CASSRPRQGPSYAGNTIYF.

The rearrangement uses TRBV18 and TRBJ1-4; 11 positions agree with TRBD1. V shed 3 bases, J shed 2 bases, and the junction held 8 bases outside the gene matches. The V gene's germline CDR1 is KGHSH and CDR2 LQKENI. The CDR3 sequence is 18 residues long. Here the CDR3 reads CASSPRGDRGTTNEKLFF. In nucleotides, the CDR3 is TGTGCCAGCTCACCCCGGGGGGACAGGGGGACGACTAATGAAAAACTGTTTTTT.

This rearrangement joins TRBV5-8 to TRBJ2-1, with D perhaps matching TRBD1 or TRBD2 (5 bases each). This CDR3 comprises 12 residues. Per the germline V gene, CDR1 is SGHTS and CDR2 is YDEGEE. V was cut by 4 bases and J by 9 bases, with 11 bases left in between. The CDR3 spells CASSRDPAEQFF. CDR3 DNA sequence: TGTGCCAGCAGCCGGGACCCCGCTGAGCAGTTCTTC.

The V and J genes are TRBV11-1 and TRBJ1-4; D may be TRBD1 (5 bases). Trimming took off 3 bases at V and 6 bases at J, with 11 bases between the two ends. This CDR3 contains 14 residues. Looked up from germline, CDR1 is SGHAT and CDR2 is FQDESV (reference sequence). The CDR3 DNA is TGTGCCAGCAGCTTTGGAGGGGTGTATGAAAAACTGTTTTTT. This gives the protein CASSFGGVYEKLFF.

Only a few counts were recorded for this clone. The rearrangement uses TRBV5-4 and TRBJ1-1, with D perhaps TRBD1 (5 bases). The CDR3 is made up of 16 amino acids. V lost 4 bases and J lost 7, with 23 bases in between. Germline V gives CDR1 SGHNT, CDR2 YYREEE (reference sequence). The CDR3 is CASSPGRGGGGSEAFF. CDR3 DNA: TGTGCCAGCAGCCCCGGTAGGGGCGGGGGTGGTAGTGAAGCTTTCTTT.

J is TRBJ1-6 and V is TRBV6-5; perhaps TRBD1 as D (6 bases). V was trimmed by 6 bases and J by 8 bases, leaving 14 bases between them. CDR1 is MNHEY and CDR2 is SVGAGI in the germline V gene. The CDR3 runs 14 residues. Written as DNA, the CDR3 is TGTGCCAGCAGATACAGGGACGAGGATTCACCCCTCCACTTT. Translation gives CASRYRDEDSPLHF.

The chain combines TRBV7-3 with TRBJ2-4; 10 positions match TRBD1. The J segment lost 7 bases and the V segment lost 5 bases, leaving 2 bases of the junction unmatched. The CDR3 runs 13 residues. The germline gives CDR1 SGHTA, CDR2 FQGTGA. The DNA for the CDR3 is TGTGCCAGCAGCCGGGGACAGGGGAACATTCAGTACTTC. Its translation: CASSRGQGNIQYF.